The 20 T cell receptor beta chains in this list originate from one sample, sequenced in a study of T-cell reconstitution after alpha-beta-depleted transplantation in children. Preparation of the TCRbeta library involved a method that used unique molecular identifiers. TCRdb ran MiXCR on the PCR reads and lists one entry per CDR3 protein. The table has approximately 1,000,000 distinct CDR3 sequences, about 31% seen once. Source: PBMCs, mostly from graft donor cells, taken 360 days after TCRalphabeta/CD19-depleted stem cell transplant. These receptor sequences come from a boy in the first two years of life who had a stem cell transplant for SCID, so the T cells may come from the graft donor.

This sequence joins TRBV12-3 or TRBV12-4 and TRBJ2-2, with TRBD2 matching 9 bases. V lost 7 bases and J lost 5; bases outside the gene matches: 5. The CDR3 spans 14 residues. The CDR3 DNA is TGTGCCAGCACTCCTAGCGGGGTGACCGGGGAGCTGTTTTTT. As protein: CASTPSGVTGELFF.

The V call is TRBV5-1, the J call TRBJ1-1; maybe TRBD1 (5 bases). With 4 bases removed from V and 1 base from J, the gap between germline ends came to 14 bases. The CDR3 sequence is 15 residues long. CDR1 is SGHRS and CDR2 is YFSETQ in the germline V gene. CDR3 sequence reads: CASSQRDGGNTEAFF. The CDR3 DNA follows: TGCGCCAGCAGCCAAAGGGACGGAGGGAACACTGAAGCTTTCTTT.

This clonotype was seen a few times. The CDR3 is CASSLELGPARGETQYF. CDR3 in DNA: TGTGCCAGCAGCTTAGAACTCGGCCCTGCTAGGGGGGAGACCCAGTACTTC. This sequence joins TRBV11-2 and TRBJ2-5; tentative D call: TRBD1 (6 bases). Germline lookup yields CDR1 SGHAT and CDR2 FQNNGV. Trimming removed 0 bases at V and 5 bases at J, with 19 bases between. CDR3 length: 17 amino acids.

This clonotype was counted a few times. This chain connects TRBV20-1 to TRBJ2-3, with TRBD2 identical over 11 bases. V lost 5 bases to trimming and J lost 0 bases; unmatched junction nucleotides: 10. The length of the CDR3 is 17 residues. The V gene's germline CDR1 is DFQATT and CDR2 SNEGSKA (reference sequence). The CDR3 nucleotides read TGCAGTGCTTATAGCGGGGGGGCGATGACTAGCACAGATACGCAGTATTTT. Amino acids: CSAYSGGAMTSTDTQYF.

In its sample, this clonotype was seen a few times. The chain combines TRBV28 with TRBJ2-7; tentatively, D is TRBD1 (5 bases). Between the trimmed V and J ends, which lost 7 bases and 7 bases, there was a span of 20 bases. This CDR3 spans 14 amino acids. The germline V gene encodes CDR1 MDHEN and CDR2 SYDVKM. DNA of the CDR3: TGTGCCAGCAACAACTGGCAGGGAATCGGGGAGCAGTACTTC. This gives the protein CASNNWQGIGEQYF.

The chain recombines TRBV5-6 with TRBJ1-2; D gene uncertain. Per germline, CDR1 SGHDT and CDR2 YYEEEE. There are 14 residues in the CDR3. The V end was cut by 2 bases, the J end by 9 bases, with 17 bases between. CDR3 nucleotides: TGTGCCAGCAGCTTAGAATTCCCCGGCTCGAGCTACACCTTC. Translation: CASSLEFPGSSYTF.

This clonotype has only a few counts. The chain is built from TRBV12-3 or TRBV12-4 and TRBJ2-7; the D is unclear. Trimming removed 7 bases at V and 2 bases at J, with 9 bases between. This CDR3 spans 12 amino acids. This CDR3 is CASTFYAYEQYF. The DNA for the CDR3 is TGTGCCAGCACCTTTTACGCCTACGAGCAGTACTTC.

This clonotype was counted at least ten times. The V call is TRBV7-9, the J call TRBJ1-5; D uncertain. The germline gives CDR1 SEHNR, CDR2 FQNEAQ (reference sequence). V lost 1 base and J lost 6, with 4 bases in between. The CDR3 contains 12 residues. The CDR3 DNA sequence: TGTGCCAGCAGCTTAGACCGTCAGCCCCAGCATTTT. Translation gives CASSLDRQPQHF.

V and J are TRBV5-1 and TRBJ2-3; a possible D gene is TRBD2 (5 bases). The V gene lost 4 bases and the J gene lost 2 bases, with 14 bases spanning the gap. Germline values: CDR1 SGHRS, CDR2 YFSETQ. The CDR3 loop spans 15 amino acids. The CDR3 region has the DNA TGCGCCAGCAGCGCCTCTAGCAGACCCACAGATACGCAGTATTTT. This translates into CASSASSRPTDTQYF.

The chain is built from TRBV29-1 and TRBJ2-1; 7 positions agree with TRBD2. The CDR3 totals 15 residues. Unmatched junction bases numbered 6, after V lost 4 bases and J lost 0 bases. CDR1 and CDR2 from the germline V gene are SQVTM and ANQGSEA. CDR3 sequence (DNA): TGCAGCGTTGCGGGAAGCGGGACCTCCTACAATGAGCAGTTCTTC. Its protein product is CSVAGSGTSYNEQFF.

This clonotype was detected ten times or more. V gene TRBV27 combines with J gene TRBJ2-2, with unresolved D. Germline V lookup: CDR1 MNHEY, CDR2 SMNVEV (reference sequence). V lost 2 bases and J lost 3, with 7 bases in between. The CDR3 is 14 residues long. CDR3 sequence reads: CASSLGTHTGELFF. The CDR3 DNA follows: TGTGCCAGCAGTTTAGGTACACACACCGGGGAGCTGTTTTTT.

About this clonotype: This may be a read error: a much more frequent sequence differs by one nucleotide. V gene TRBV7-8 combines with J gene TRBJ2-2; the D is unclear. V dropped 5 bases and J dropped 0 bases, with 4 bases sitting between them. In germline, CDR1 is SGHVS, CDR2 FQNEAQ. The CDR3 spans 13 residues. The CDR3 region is CASSAPNTGELFF. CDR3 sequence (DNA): TGTGCCAGCAGCGCCCCGAACACCGGGGAGCTGTTTTTT.

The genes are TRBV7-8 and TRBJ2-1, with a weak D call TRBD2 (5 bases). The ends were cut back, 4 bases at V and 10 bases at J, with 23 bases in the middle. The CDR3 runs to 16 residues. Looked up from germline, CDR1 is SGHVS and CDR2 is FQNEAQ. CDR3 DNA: TGTGCCAGCAGCTGGTATAGCGCGGCCCTCCAAGCGGAGCAGTTCTTC. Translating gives CASSWYSAALQAEQFF.

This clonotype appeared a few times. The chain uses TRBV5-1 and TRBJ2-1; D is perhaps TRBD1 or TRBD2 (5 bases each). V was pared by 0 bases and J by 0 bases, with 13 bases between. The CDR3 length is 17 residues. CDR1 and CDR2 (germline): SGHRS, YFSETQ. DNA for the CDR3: TGCGCCAGCAGCTTGGGGGGGACGGCGAGCTCCTACAATGAGCAGTTCTTC. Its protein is CASSLGGTASSYNEQFF.

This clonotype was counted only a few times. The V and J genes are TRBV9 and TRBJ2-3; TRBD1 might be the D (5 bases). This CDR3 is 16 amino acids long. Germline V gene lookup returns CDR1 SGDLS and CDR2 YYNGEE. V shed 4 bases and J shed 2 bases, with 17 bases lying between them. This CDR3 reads CASSPRGAPSTDTQYF. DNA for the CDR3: TGTGCCAGCAGCCCCCGTGGGGCCCCCTCCACAGATACGCAGTATTTT.

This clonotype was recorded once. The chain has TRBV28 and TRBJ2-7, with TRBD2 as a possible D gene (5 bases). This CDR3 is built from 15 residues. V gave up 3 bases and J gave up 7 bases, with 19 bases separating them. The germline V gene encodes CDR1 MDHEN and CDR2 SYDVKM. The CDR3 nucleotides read TGTGCCAGCAGTTTCGTCCGGACTCCCACTAAAGAGCAGTACTTC. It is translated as CASSFVRTPTKEQYF.

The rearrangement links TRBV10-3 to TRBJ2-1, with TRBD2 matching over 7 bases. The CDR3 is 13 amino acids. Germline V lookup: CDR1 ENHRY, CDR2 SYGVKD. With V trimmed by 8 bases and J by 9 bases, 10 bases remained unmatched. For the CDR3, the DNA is TGTGCCATCGGGTCCGGGGGGTCAAGTGAGCAGTTCTTC. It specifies CAIGSGGSSEQFF.

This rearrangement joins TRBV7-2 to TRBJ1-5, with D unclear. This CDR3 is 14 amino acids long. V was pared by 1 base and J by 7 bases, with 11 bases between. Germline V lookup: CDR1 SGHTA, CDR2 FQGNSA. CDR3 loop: CASSLVGRGQPQHF. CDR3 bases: TGTGCCAGCAGCTTAGTGGGGAGAGGGCAGCCCCAGCATTTT.

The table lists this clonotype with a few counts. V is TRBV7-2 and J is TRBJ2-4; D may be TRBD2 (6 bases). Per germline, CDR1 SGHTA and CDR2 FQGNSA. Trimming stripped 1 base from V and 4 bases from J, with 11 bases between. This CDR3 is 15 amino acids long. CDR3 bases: TGTGCCAGCAGCTTAGTTGGTCTAGCGAAAAACATTCAGTACTTC. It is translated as CASSLVGLAKNIQYF. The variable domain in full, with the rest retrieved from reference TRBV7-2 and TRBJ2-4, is GAGVSQSPSNKVTEKGKDVELRCDPISGHTALYWYRQSLGQGLEFLIYFQGNSAPDKSGLPSDRFSAERTGGSVSTLTIQRTQQEDSAVYLCASSLVGLAKNIQYFGAGTRLSVL.

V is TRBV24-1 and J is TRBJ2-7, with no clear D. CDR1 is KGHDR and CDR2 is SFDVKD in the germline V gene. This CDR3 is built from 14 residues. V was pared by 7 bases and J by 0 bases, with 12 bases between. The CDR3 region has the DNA TGTGCCACCAGGGAGTTCGCAAGCTCCTACGAGCAGTACTTC. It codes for CATREFASSYEQYF.